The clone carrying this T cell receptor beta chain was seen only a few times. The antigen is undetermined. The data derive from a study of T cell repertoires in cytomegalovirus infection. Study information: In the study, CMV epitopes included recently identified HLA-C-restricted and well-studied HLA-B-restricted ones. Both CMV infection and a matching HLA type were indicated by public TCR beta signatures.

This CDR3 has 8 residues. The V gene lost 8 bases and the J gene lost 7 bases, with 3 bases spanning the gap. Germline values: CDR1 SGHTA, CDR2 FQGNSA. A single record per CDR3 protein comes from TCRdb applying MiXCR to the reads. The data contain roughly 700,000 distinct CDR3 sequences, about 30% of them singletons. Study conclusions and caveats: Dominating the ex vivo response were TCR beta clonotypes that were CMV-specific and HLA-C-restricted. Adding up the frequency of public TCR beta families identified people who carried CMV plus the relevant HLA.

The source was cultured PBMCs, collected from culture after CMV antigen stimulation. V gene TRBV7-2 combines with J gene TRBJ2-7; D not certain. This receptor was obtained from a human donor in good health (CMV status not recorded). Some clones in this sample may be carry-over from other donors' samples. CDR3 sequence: CASVEQYF. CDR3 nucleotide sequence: TGTGCCAGCGTTGAGCAGTACTTC.